This T cell receptor (beta chain) came from a study of shared clonotypes between healthy human individuals. Sequencing used immunoSEQ multiplex PCR; TCRdb keeps in-frame clones, though not all of them. Of 520,000 or so clones detected, 75% to 85% appear once; the ten largest clones hold 10% to 15%. Trimming removed 3 bases from V and 2 bases from J; junction bases left unmatched: 3. The CDR3 consists of 14 residues. This sequence joins TRBV5-3 and TRBJ2-7; 9 bases match TRBD2. TRBV5-3 is flagged as an ORF with uncertain function. This receptor was taken from a woman aged 40 to 50 in good health. Some clones in this sample may be carry-over from other donors' samples. The sequenced material came from PBMCs. CDR3 in DNA: TGTGCCAGAAGCTGGACTAGCGTTGCCTACGAGCAGTACTTC. It encodes CARSWTSVAYEQYF.